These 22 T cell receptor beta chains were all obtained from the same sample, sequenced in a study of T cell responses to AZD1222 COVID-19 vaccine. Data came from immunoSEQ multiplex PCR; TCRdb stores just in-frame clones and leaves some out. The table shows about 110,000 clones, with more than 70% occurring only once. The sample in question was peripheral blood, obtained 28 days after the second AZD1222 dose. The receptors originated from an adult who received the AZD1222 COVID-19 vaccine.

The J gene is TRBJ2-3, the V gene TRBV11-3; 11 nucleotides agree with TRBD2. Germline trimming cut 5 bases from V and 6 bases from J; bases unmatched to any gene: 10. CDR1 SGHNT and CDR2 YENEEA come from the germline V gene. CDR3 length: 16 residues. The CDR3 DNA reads TGTGCCAGCAGCCAGAGTAGCGGGGGGGCGTGGGATACGCAGTATTTT. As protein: CASSQSSGGAWDTQYF.

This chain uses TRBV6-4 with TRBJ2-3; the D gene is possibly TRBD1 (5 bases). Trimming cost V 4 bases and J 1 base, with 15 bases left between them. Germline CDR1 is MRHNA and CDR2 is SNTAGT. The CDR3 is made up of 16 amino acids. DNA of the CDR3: TGTGCCAGCAGTGCTATTAGGGGCGCGGGCACAGATACGCAGTATTTT. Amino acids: CASSAIRGAGTDTQYF.

The CDR3 DNA reads TGCGCCAGCAGCGTTGGGACATTGGTTGGCTACACCTTC. It specifies CASSVGTLVGYTF. The chain recombines TRBV5-1 with TRBJ1-2; D might be TRBD1 (6 bases). V was trimmed by 4 bases and J by 7 bases, leaving 14 bases between them. This CDR3 has 13 amino acids. Germline CDR1 reads SGHRS; CDR2 reads YFSETQ.

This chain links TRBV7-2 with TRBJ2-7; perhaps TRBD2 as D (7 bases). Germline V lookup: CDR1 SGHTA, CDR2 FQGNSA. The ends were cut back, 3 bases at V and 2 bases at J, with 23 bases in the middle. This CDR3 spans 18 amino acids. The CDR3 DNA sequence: TGTGCCAGCAGCTTTTCCAACAGCGGCGGGGGCGGGGCCTACGAGCAGTACTTC. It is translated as CASSFSNSGGGGAYEQYF. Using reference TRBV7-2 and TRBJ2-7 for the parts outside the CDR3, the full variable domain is GAGVSQSPSNKVTEKGKDVELRCDPISGHTALYWYRQSLGQGLEFLIYFQGNSAPDKSGLPSDRFSAERTGGSVSTLTIQRTQQEDSAVYLCASSFSNSGGGGAYEQYFGPGTRLTVT.

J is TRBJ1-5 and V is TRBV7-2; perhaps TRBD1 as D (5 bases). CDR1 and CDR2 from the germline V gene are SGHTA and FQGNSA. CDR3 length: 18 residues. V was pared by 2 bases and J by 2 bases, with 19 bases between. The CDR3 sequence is CASSLYGGGVTGNQPQHF. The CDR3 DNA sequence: TGTGCCAGCAGCTTATACGGGGGAGGAGTTACGGGCAATCAGCCCCAGCATTTT.

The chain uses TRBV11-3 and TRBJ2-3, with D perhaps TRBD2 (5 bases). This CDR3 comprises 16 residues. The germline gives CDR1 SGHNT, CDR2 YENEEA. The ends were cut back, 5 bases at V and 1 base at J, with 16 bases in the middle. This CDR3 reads CASSAEGGLGTDTQYF. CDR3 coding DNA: TGTGCCAGCAGCGCCGAGGGCGGTTTGGGCACAGATACGCAGTATTTT.

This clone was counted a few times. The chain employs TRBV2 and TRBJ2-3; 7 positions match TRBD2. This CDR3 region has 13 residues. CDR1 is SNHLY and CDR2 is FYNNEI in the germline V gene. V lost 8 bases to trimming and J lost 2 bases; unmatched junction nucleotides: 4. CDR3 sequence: CASHRDYTDTQYF. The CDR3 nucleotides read TGTGCCAGCCACCGGGACTACACAGATACGCAGTATTTT.

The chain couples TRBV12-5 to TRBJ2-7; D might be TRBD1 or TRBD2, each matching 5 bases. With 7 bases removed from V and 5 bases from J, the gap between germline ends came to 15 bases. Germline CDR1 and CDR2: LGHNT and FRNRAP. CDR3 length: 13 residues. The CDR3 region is CASATTEGNEQYF. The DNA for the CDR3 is TGTGCTAGTGCCACCACCGAGGGGAACGAGCAGTACTTC.

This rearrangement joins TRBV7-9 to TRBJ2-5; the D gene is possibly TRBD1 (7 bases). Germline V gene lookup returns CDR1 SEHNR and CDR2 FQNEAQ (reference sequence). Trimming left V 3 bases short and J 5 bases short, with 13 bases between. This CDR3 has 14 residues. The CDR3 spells CASSFATGRETQYF. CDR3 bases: TGTGCCAGCAGCTTTGCGACAGGGAGGGAGACCCAGTACTTC.

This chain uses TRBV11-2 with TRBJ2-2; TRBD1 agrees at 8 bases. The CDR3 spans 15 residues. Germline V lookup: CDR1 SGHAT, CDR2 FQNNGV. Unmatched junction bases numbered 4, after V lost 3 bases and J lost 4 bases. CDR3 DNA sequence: TGTGCCAGCAGCTTCCAGGGGGCGGTCACCGGGGAGCTGTTTTTT. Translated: CASSFQGAVTGELFF.

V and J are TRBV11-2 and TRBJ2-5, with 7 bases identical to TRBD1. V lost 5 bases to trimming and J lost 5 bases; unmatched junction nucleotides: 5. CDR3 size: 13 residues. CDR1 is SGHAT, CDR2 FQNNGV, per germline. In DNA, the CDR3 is TGTGCCAGCAGCCTGTCACAGGGGGAGACCCAGTACTTC. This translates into CASSLSQGETQYF.

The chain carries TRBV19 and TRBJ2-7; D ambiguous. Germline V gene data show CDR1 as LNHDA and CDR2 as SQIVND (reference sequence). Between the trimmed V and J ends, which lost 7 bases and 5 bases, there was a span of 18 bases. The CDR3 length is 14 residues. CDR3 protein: CASKVNGLVNEQYF. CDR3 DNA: TGTGCCAGTAAGGTAAACGGCCTAGTCAACGAGCAGTACTTC.

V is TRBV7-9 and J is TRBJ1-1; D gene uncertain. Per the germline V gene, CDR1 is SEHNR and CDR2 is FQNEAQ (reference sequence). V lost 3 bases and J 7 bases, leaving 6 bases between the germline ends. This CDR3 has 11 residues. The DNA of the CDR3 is TGTGCCAGCAGCTTTAGGGATGAAGCTTTCTTT. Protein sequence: CASSFRDEAFF.

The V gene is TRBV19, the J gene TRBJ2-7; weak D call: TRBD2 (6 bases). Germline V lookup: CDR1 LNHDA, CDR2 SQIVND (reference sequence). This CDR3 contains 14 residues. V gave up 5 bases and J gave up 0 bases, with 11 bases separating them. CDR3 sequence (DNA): TGTGCCAGTAGTCGTGACGGGAGCTCCTACGAGCAGTACTTC. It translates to CASSRDGSSYEQYF.

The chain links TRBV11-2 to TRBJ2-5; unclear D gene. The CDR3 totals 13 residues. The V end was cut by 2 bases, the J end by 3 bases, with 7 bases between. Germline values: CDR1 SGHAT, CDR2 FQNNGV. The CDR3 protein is CASSLRRKETQYF. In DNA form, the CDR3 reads TGTGCCAGCAGCTTACGGCGGAAAGAGACCCAGTACTTC.

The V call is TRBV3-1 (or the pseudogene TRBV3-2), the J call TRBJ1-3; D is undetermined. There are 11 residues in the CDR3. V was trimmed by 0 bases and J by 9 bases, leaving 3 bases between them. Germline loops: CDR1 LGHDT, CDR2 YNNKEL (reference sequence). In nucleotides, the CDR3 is TGTGCCAGCAGCCAAGACCGCACCATATATTTT. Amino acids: CASSQDRTIYF.

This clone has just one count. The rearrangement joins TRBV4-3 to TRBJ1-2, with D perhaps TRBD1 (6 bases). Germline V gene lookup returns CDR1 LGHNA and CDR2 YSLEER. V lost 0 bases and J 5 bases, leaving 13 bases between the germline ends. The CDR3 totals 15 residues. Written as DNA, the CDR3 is TGCGCCAGCAGCCAAGAAGGGCCAGGGGATTATGGCTACACCTTC. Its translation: CASSQEGPGDYGYTF.

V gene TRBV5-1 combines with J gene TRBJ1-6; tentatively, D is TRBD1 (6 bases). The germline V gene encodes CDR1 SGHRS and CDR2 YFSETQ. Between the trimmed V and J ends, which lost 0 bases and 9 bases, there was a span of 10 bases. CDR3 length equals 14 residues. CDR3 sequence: CASSLAGEGSPLHF. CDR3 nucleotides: TGCGCCAGCAGCTTGGCAGGGGAAGGTTCACCCCTCCACTTT.

In nucleotides, the CDR3 is TGTGCCAGCAGCTTCGGCGGAGCTGGGGAGCTGTTTTTT. Protein product: CASSFGGAGELFF. The genes are TRBV7-6 and TRBJ2-2, with D unclear. The germline CDR1 and CDR2 sequences are SGHVS and FNYEAQ. Trimming left V 3 bases short and J 8 bases short, with 10 bases between. CDR3 size: 13 residues.

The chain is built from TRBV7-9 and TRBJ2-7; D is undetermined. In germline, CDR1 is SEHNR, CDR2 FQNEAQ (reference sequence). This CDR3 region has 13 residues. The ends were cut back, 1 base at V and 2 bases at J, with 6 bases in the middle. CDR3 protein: CASSLVTAYEQYF. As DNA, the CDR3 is TGTGCCAGCAGCTTAGTAACGGCCTACGAGCAGTACTTC.

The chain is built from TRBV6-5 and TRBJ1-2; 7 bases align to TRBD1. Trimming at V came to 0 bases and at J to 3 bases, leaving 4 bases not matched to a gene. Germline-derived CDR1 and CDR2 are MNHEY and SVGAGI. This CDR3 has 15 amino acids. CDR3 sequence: CASSYSAGQHYGYTF. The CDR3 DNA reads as TGTGCCAGCAGTTACTCTGCGGGACAGCACTATGGCTACACCTTC.

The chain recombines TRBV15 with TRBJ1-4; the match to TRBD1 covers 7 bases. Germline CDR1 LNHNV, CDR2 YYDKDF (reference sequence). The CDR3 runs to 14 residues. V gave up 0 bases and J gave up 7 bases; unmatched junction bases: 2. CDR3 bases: TGTGCCACCAGCAGAGATCCAGGGGGTGAAAAACTGTTTTTT. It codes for CATSRDPGGEKLFF.